One sample yielded the 26 T cell receptor beta chains listed below, sequenced in a study of OX40 agonist ivuxolimab in advanced cancers. This table comes from immunoSEQ multiplex PCR, and its TCRdb copy is limited to in-frame clones, with some not included. The sample shows roughly 60,000 clones, approximately 90% of them seen only once. The source was CD4+ or CD8+ T cells sorted from blood, collected in a trial of the OX40 agonist ivuxolimab. Receptors were obtained from an adult with an advanced solid tumor such as melanoma, head and neck, liver or kidney cancer.

This clone was observed a few times. The CDR3 spells CASGSDRGHEKLFF. The CDR3 DNA reads TGTGCTAGTGGTTCCGACAGGGGGCATGAAAAACTGTTTTTT. This rearrangement joins TRBV12-5 to TRBJ1-4, with 10 positions matching TRBD1. V shed 4 bases and J 6 bases; nucleotides not matched to a gene: 2. The CDR3 is 14 amino acids. Per the germline V gene, CDR1 is LGHNT and CDR2 is FRNRAP.

The V gene is TRBV19, the J gene TRBJ1-5; possibly TRBD1 for D (5 bases). CDR3 length equals 15 residues. V was cut by 6 bases and J by 0 bases, with 12 bases left in between. The germline gives CDR1 LNHDA, CDR2 SQIVND (reference sequence). CDR3 sequence reads: CASRAGGYSNQPQHF. The DNA for the CDR3 is TGTGCCAGTAGGGCGGGGGGATATAGCAATCAGCCCCAGCATTTT. Complete variable domain (other parts from reference TRBV19 and TRBJ1-5): DGGITQSPKYLFRKEGQNVTLSCEQNLNHDAMYWYRQDPGQGLRLIYYSQIVNDFQKGDIAEGYSVSREKKESFPLTVTSAQKNPTAFYLCASRAGGYSNQPQHFGDGTRLSIL.

The genes are TRBV7-3 and TRBJ2-5; no clear D. CDR3 size: 13 residues. Deletions cut 3 bases from V and 5 bases from J, with 10 bases between. In germline, CDR1 is SGHTA, CDR2 FQGTGA. The CDR3 loop is CASSFDWSETQYF. CDR3 bases: TGTGCCAGCAGCTTTGACTGGTCGGAGACCCAGTACTTC.

V gene TRBV5-1 combines with J gene TRBJ2-7; 9 bases align to TRBD2. Germline assignment: CDR1 SGHRS and CDR2 YFSETQ. V lost 1 base to trimming and J lost 0 bases; unmatched junction nucleotides: 8. The CDR3 covers 17 residues. CDR3 region: CASSLRVAGETSYEQYF. CDR3 coding DNA: TGCGCCAGCAGCTTGCGGGTAGCGGGGGAGACCTCCTACGAGCAGTACTTC.

The V call is TRBV5-1, the J call TRBJ1-5; TRBD1 agrees at 7 bases. Trimming took 0 bases from V and 4 from J; bases not matched to a gene: 4. Germline CDR1 SGHRS, CDR2 YFSETQ. The CDR3 runs to 15 residues. The CDR3 nucleotides are TGCGCCAGCAGCTTGGGAGGGGGCCGGAATCAGCCCCAGCATTTT. It translates to CASSLGGGRNQPQHF.

The chain is built from TRBV6-1 and TRBJ2-5; no firm D call. The CDR3 has 13 amino acids. The germline CDR1 and CDR2 sequences are MNHNS and SASEGT. The V and J ends lost 6 bases and 1 base respectively, with 9 bases between them. Here the CDR3 reads CASSRMPQETQYF. DNA of the CDR3: TGTGCCAGCAGCCGAATGCCCCAAGAGACCCAGTACTTC.

This chain connects TRBV5-6 to TRBJ1-1; no definite D call. With 3 bases removed from V and 0 bases from J, the gap between germline ends came to 6 bases. CDR1 is SGHDT, CDR2 YYEEEE, per germline. The CDR3 is 13 residues long. CDR3 nucleotide sequence: TGTGCCAGCAGCTCGGGATTGAACACTGAAGCTTTCTTT. It is translated as CASSSGLNTEAFF.

The chain carries TRBV5-4 and TRBJ2-5; 12 positions agree with TRBD1. Germline trimming cut 7 bases from V and 0 bases from J; bases unmatched to any gene: 4. The CDR3 has 15 residues. Germline values: CDR1 SGHNT, CDR2 YYREEE (reference sequence). The CDR3 spells CASGTGGLYQETQYF. The CDR3 bases are TGTGCCAGCGGGACAGGGGGCCTGTACCAAGAGACCCAGTACTTC.

This chain joins TRBV11-3 and TRBJ1-1; D might be TRBD1 (5 bases). Germline values: CDR1 SGHNT, CDR2 YENEEA. This CDR3 has 17 amino acids. V lost 5 bases, J lost 3 bases, and 22 bases lay in between. The CDR3 nucleotides are TGTGCCAGCAGCCTAGGGTCGGCAGGGTGGTCGCACACTGAAGCTTTCTTT. Amino acid sequence: CASSLGSAGWSHTEAFF. The variable domain in full, with the rest retrieved from reference TRBV11-3 and TRBJ1-1, is EAGVVQSPRYKIIEKKQPVAFWCNPISGHNTLYWYLQNLGQGPELLIRYENEEAVDDSQLPKDRFSAERLKGVDSTLKIQPAELGDSAVYLCASSLGSAGWSHTEAFFGQGTRLTVV.

The chain is built from TRBV5-1 and TRBJ2-6; D gene unclear. V lost 0 bases, J lost 0 bases, and 7 bases lay in between. CDR3 length: 16 amino acids. Looked up from germline, CDR1 is SGHRS and CDR2 is YFSETQ. The CDR3 coding sequence is TGCGCCAGCAGCTTGGGGGGAACCTCTGGGGCCAACGTCCTGACTTTC. It yields the protein CASSLGGTSGANVLTF.

CDR3 bases: TGTGCCAGCAGCTTATCACGGGATGGCTACACCTTC. Translated: CASSLSRDGYTF. V and J are TRBV11-2 and TRBJ1-2; D remains unclear. The CDR3 totals 12 residues. From germline, CDR1 is SGHAT and CDR2 FQNNGV. Trimming took 2 bases from V and 6 from J, leaving 7 bases between them.

The chain links TRBV21-1 to TRBJ1-4. TRBV21-1 is tagged as a pseudogene. The CDR3 loop spans 16 amino acids. As DNA, the CDR3 is TGTGCCAGCAGCAAAGCGGAGCGGCAGGGCCATGAAAAACTGTTTTTT. Translating gives CASSKAERQGHEKLFF.

V is TRBV5-1 and J is TRBJ1-1; D call uncertain. The germline V and J ends were trimmed by 0 bases and 4 bases, with 7 bases remaining between them. This CDR3 is 13 amino acids long. The germline V gene encodes CDR1 SGHRS and CDR2 YFSETQ. Here the CDR3 DNA reads TGCGCCAGCAGCTTGGGGGGAACCACTGAAGCTTTCTTT. Residues: CASSLGGTTEAFF.

The rearrangement uses TRBV7-3 and TRBJ2-3; maybe TRBD2 (5 bases). Germline CDR1 reads SGHTA; CDR2 reads FQGTGA. The germline V and J ends were trimmed by 1 base and 8 bases, with 10 bases remaining between them. This CDR3 is built from 13 residues. The CDR3 loop reads CASSLNDGGTQYF. CDR3 DNA: TGTGCCAGCAGCTTAAACGATGGAGGTACGCAGTATTTT.

J is TRBJ1-5 and V is TRBV6-5; D perhaps matches TRBD1 (6 bases). This CDR3 has 14 amino acids. Trimming removed 4 bases at V and 4 bases at J, with 11 bases between. Looked up from germline, CDR1 is MNHEY and CDR2 is SVGAGI. DNA for the CDR3: TGTGCCAGCAGTTTGGGGACATGGAATCAGCCCCAGCATTTT. Protein sequence: CASSLGTWNQPQHF.

V is TRBV10-3 and J is TRBJ1-1, with 9 bases identical to TRBD1. The germline gives CDR1 ENHRY, CDR2 SYGVKD. The CDR3 loop spans 15 amino acids. With V trimmed by 6 bases and J by 0 bases, 5 bases remained unmatched. CDR3 region: CAIRKGTGMNTEAFF. CDR3 nucleotide sequence: TGTGCCATCAGGAAGGGGACAGGGATGAACACTGAAGCTTTCTTT.

This clone was picked up one time. The V call is TRBV5-1, the J call TRBJ1-2, with 10 bases matching TRBD1. The junction had 4 bases not matched to a gene; V was cut back by 3 bases and J by 8 bases. This CDR3 region has 13 residues. The germline V gene encodes CDR1 SGHRS and CDR2 YFSETQ. The CDR3 region has the DNA TGCGCCAGCAGCTGGGGGACAGGGGAAGGCTACACCTTC. This encodes CASSWGTGEGYTF.

V is TRBV20-1 and J is TRBJ1-5; the D is unclear. V lost 6 bases and J 7 bases, leaving 10 bases between the germline ends. This CDR3 has 11 amino acids. Germline lookup yields CDR1 DFQATT and CDR2 SNEGSKA (reference sequence). The CDR3 protein is CSAAREQPQHF. The CDR3 DNA is TGCAGTGCCGCGAGAGAGCAGCCCCAGCATTTT.

The rearrangement uses TRBV5-1 and TRBJ1-6; no firm D call. Germline CDR1 is SGHRS and CDR2 is YFSETQ. The CDR3 extends over 13 amino acids. V lost 4 bases, J lost 7 bases, and 9 bases lay in between. The CDR3 loop reads CASSTRENSPLHF. CDR3 nucleotide sequence: TGCGCCAGCAGCACCCGGGAGAATTCACCCCTCCACTTT.

The chain has TRBV6-6 and TRBJ1-2, with D perhaps TRBD1 (6 bases). Germline assignment: CDR1 MNHNY and CDR2 SVGAGI (reference sequence). The CDR3 is made up of 15 amino acids. V dropped 7 bases and J dropped 0 bases, with 15 bases sitting between them. In DNA, the CDR3 is TGTGCCAGCACCTTTCGGACAGCCCCTAACTATGGCTACACCTTC. Residues: CASTFRTAPNYGYTF.

This chain uses TRBV6-1 with TRBJ1-2; D gene unclear. V lost 1 base to trimming and J lost 4 bases, with 13 bases between them. The V gene's germline CDR1 is MNHNS and CDR2 SASEGT. The CDR3 length is 15 residues. In DNA form, the CDR3 reads TGTGCCAGCAGTGAAGTGCCGGGAGGCGGCTATGGCTACACCTTC. Its protein is CASSEVPGGGYGYTF.

The rearrangement joins TRBV7-2 to TRBJ2-5; D gene ambiguous. Germline V gives CDR1 SGHTA, CDR2 FQGNSA. V was cut by 1 base and J by 1 base, with 10 bases left in between. The CDR3 has 15 amino acids. CDR3: CASSLVHAVQETQYF. CDR3 DNA: TGTGCCAGCAGCTTAGTTCACGCAGTCCAAGAGACCCAGTACTTC.

This clone has more than one count but fewer than ten. J is TRBJ1-6 and V is TRBV6-1; D call uncertain. Germline V gene sequence: CDR1 MNHNS, CDR2 SASEGT. This CDR3 is 15 amino acids long. V was trimmed by 2 bases and J by 6 bases, leaving 11 bases between them. This CDR3 reads CASSETRSSNSPLHF. CDR3 nucleotide sequence: TGTGCCAGCAGTGAAACTAGGTCCAGTAATTCACCCCTCCACTTT.

The V and J genes are TRBV7-2 and TRBJ2-7; 10 nucleotides line up with TRBD2. V was clipped by 2 bases and J by 4 bases; unmatched bases: 2. The CDR3 is made up of 14 amino acids. Germline-derived CDR1 and CDR2 are SGHTA and FQGNSA. The CDR3 DNA reads as TGTGCCAGCAGCTTAATAGCGGGGGGTTACGAGCAGTACTTC. Translated: CASSLIAGGYEQYF.

This chain connects TRBV11-2 to TRBJ2-7; D gene ambiguous. Trimming took 5 bases from V and 2 from J, leaving 13 bases between them. CDR3 size: 14 residues. CDR1 and CDR2 (germline): SGHAT, FQNNGV. In nucleotides, the CDR3 is TGTGCCAGCAGCATCCAAACAGTTACCTACGAGCAGTACTTC. The encoded protein is CASSIQTVTYEQYF.

This rearrangement joins TRBV6-5 to TRBJ1-6, with D hard to call. The CDR3 is 12 residues long. Trimming pared 6 bases from V and 9 bases from J, leaving 9 bases between. CDR1 and CDR2 (germline): MNHEY, SVGAGI. CDR3 sequence: CASSRPGSPLHF. CDR3 in DNA: TGTGCCAGCAGCCGTCCGGGTTCACCCCTCCACTTT.